These T cell receptor beta chains were read from a single sample in a study of metastatic and nonmetastatic thyroid tumors. TCRdb called clones again from the PCR reads with MiXCR. The repertoire includes 30,000 to 35,000 clones, roughly 15% of them detected once, and around 20% sits in the top ten. Source material: blood. The source is a male donor with papillary thyroid cancer or a benign thyroid nodule (not recorded which). Some clones in this sample may be carry-over from other donors' samples. Each CDR3 is given with its conserved first and last residue. Each record gives: D gene, V gene, J gene, CDR3 protein. The D gene is left open where the match is weak.

NA	TRBV5-4	TRBJ2-2	CASSPDRRTGELFF
NA	TRBV5-1	TRBJ2-3	CASSLGTPSSTDTQYF
TRBD2	TRBV4-1	TRBJ2-7	CASSLILAGGPYKQYF
TRBD1	TRBV20-1	TRBJ2-3	CSAPRTGGTDTQYF
TRBD1	TRBV27	TRBJ1-2	CASRQDRVGYGYTF
TRBD2	TRBV6-1	TRBJ2-1	CASKRGTSGYNEQFF
NA	TRBV20-1	TRBJ1-1	CRASDTNTEAFF
NA	TRBV19	TRBJ1-2	CASSPWGLQGYTF
NA	TRBV28	TRBJ2-1	CASSVHNEQFF
TRBD2	TRBV6-1	TRBJ2-1	CASKRLAGGNEQFF
NA	TRBV20-1	TRBJ1-2	CSARVTGQYGYTF
NA	TRBV19	TRBJ2-7	CASSPSALREQYF
NA	TRBV19	TRBJ2-2	CASSDDLARNGELFF
NA	TRBV5-1	TRBJ2-7	CASSSGSTYEQYF
TRBD1	TRBV11-3	TRBJ2-7	CASRRDSDYEQYF
NA	TRBV10-1	TRBJ1-2	CASSESKGYGYTF
TRBD2	TRBV11-2	TRBJ2-1	CASSLEASGRALF
NA	TRBV3-1	TRBJ2-5	CASSQALLEGQETQYF